This T cell receptor beta chain came from a study of blood T cell repertoires in COVID-19. On the study more broadly: Donors in the United States, Italy and Spain gave samples during acute or convalescent COVID-19.

Study processing details: The authors estimated nucleated cell counts from reference gene primer amplification. Using immunoSEQ multiplex PCR, the repertoire was profiled, and TCRdb retains in-frame clones only, with some absent. V and J calls plus clone size are reproduced from that table; the DNA served to infer D and trimming. Of roughly 200,000 clones listed, around 87% are singletons. The sequenced material came from peripheral blood. This receptor was taken from a man in his forties or fifties with active or convalescent COVID-19.

Written as DNA, the CDR3 is TGTGCCAGCAGCAGCGGACAGGGGGCTGATTCACCCCTCCACTTT. Its translation is CASSSGQGADSPLHF. The gene calls are TRBV4-2 and TRBJ1-6; TRBD1 matches 11 bases. J gave up 8 bases and V 5 bases, and 5 bases lay outside the gene matches. CDR1 is LGHNA and CDR2 is YNFKEQ in the germline V gene. This CDR3 contains 15 residues.